This T cell receptor beta chain was sequenced during a study of blood T cell repertoires in COVID-19. Overall study: Sites across the United States, Italy and Spain contributed samples from acute and convalescent COVID-19. T cells, B-cell-depleted T cells, or PBMCs provided the cDNA or gDNA that served as material.

Original analysis: The authors estimated nucleated cell counts from reference gene primer amplification. The repertoire was sequenced with immunoSEQ multiplex PCR; TCRdb's copy has only in-frame clones and lacks some. V and J calls plus clone size are reproduced from that table; the DNA served to infer D and trimming. The profile shows about 110,000 clones, 80% to 90% of them singletons. The length of the CDR3 is 16 residues. Trimming shortened V by 1 base and J by 3 bases, and 12 bases separated the two germline ends. Germline assignment: CDR1 LGHNT and CDR2 FRNRAP. The sample comprised peripheral blood. This receptor was identified in a woman aged 70-85 years with acute or convalescent COVID-19. J is TRBJ1-4 and V is TRBV12-5; possibly TRBD1 for D (6 bases). CDR3 loop: CASGLAGHRANEKLFF. CDR3 in DNA: TGTGCTAGTGGTTTGGCAGGGCACAGGGCTAATGAAAAACTGTTTTTT. The full variable domain, in which reference TRBV12-5 and TRBJ1-4 provide the parts outside the CDR3, is DARVTQTPRHKVTEMGQEVTMRCQPILGHNTVFWYRQTMMQGLELLAYFRNRAPLDDSGMPKDRFSAEMPDATLATLKIQPSEPRDSAVYFCASGLAGHRANEKLFFGSGTQLSVL.